The entry below gives a single TCR beta chain sequence along with its context. Sequenced by immunoSEQ multiplex PCR; TCRdb stores in-frame clones only, minus some. The sample shows more than 200,000 clones, around 88% of them seen only once. The data originate from a study of blood T cell repertoires in COVID-19. The length of the CDR3 is 12 residues. Per the germline V gene, CDR1 is SGDLS and CDR2 is YYNGEE. Trimming shortened V by 0 bases and J by 7 bases, and 7 bases separated the two germline ends. This TCR came from a man older than 75 with acute or convalescent COVID-19. The sequenced sample was peripheral blood. V gene TRBV9 combines with J gene TRBJ1-2; D gene uncertain. The CDR3 here is CASSVARGGYTF. In DNA form, the CDR3 reads TGTGCCAGCAGCGTAGCCCGGGGTGGCTACACCTTC.